The 24 T cell receptor beta chains below all came from one sample that was sequenced in a study of T cells in Graves' hyperthyroidism and ophthalmopathy. TCR beta CDR3 regions were amplified from RNA transcripts. HTBI primers were used for first-round RT-PCR of the TCR CDR3. TCRdb itself ran the multiplex PCR reads through MiXCR, one entry per CDR3 protein. Of some 510,000 distinct CDR3 sequences listed, less than 25% are singletons. Sample: blood. These receptors were collected from a man in his late teens or twenties with Graves' hyperthyroidism.

This clonotype has at least ten counts. V and J are TRBV20-1 and TRBJ2-7; TRBD1 matches 7 bases. The junction had 11 bases not matched to a gene; V was cut back by 6 bases and J by 6 bases. CDR1 DFQATT and CDR2 SNEGSKA come from the germline V gene (reference sequence). This CDR3 comprises 13 residues. The chain's CDR3 is CSALDRFNREQYF. In DNA, the CDR3 is TGCAGTGCCCTGGACAGGTTCAATCGCGAGCAGTACTTC.

This clonotype came up many times. The gene calls are TRBV15 and TRBJ2-2, with D perhaps TRBD1 (6 bases). The CDR3 is made up of 14 amino acids. The ends were cut back, 2 bases at V and 5 bases at J, with 9 bases in the middle. Germline V gene lookup returns CDR1 LNHNV and CDR2 YYDKDF (reference sequence). The CDR3: CATSRLQGTGELFF. CDR3 nucleotides: TGTGCCACCAGCAGACTACAGGGTACCGGGGAGCTGTTTTTT.

This clonotype was detected a few times. This chain uses TRBV12-3 or TRBV12-4 with TRBJ1-3, with 11 positions matching TRBD1. Losses at the gene ends were 2 bases for V and 7 bases for J; bases not matched to a gene: 4. CDR3 length: 15 amino acids. The CDR3 protein is CASSLLGQGANTIYF. CDR3 DNA sequence: TGTGCCAGCAGTTTATTAGGACAGGGGGCGAACACCATATATTTT.

This clonotype turned up a few times. V is TRBV12-3 or TRBV12-4 and J is TRBJ2-7, with D possibly TRBD2 on 7 matching bases. Deletions cut 6 bases from V and 2 bases from J, with 17 bases between. The CDR3 runs 15 residues. The CDR3 sequence is CASSRPGGGPYEQYF. The CDR3 region has the DNA TGTGCCAGCAGCCGCCCGGGGGGCGGGCCCTACGAGCAGTACTTC.

In its sample, this clonotype was seen many times. This could be a read error, since a much larger clone is one nucleotide away. This sequence joins TRBV24-1 and TRBJ1-1, with D unresolved. V was cut by 4 bases and J by 1 base, with 9 bases left in between. In germline, CDR1 is KGHDR, CDR2 SFDVKD. The CDR3 has 14 amino acids. The CDR3 coding sequence is TGTGCCACCAGTGACGGGAGGGCGAACACTGAAGCTTTCTTT. Its protein product is CATSDGRANTEAFF.

This chain joins TRBV28 and TRBJ1-3; weak D call: TRBD1 (5 bases). The germline V gene encodes CDR1 MDHEN and CDR2 SYDVKM. V was pared by 1 base and J by 1 base, with 8 bases between. The CDR3 loop spans 15 amino acids. The CDR3: CASSLFRGSGNTIYF. The CDR3 nucleotides read TGTGCCAGCAGTTTATTCCGGGGGTCTGGAAACACCATATATTTT.

The rearrangement uses TRBV6-1 and TRBJ1-1; D gene ambiguous. V was shortened by 2 bases and J by 3 bases, with 13 bases between the two germline ends. The CDR3 is 15 amino acids. Germline assignment: CDR1 MNHNS and CDR2 SASEGT. Here the CDR3 DNA reads TGTGCCAGCAGTGAACACCTGAGCGTGCACACTGAAGCTTTCTTT. Amino acid sequence: CASSEHLSVHTEAFF.

This clonotype was detected only a few times. The CDR3 sequence: CASSLLIPGREQYF. CDR3 nucleotides: TGTGCCAGCAGCTTACTCATTCCTGGCAGAGAGCAGTACTTC. J is TRBJ2-7 and V is TRBV7-9, with D hard to call. The CDR3 has 14 residues. Germline-derived CDR1 and CDR2 are SEHNR and FQNEAQ (reference sequence). The V and J ends lost 2 bases and 7 bases respectively, with 15 bases between them.

This clonotype was recorded at least ten times. V and J are TRBV12-3 or TRBV12-4 and TRBJ1-3; D is uncertain. V was clipped by 2 bases and J by 4 bases, with 9 bases between them. CDR3 length: 14 amino acids. CDR3 residues: CASSLSDSGNTIYF. CDR3 coding DNA: TGTGCCAGCAGTTTATCAGATTCGGGAAACACCATATATTTT.

A note on this clonotype: This is likely a read error, given that the CDR3 carries no conserved phenylalanine or tryptophan at its end. The DNA is left out, because the CDR3 cannot be placed on it with certainty; the CDR3 is given as TCRdb lists it. The CDR3 loop reads CASSIGQGRETQDY. The V gene is TRBV14, the J gene TRBJ2-5; the table's D call of TRBD1 was not tested on the DNA. Germline lookup yields CDR1 SGHDN and CDR2 FVKESK. The CDR3 spans 14 amino acids, including both terminal residues.

This clonotype was seen repeatedly, ten times or more. V and J are TRBV12-3 or TRBV12-4 and TRBJ2-5, with D perhaps given as TRBD1 or TRBD2 (5 bases each). Trimming pared 6 bases from V and 0 bases from J, leaving 8 bases between. This CDR3 is built from 13 residues. DNA of the CDR3: TGTGCCAGCAGGGGGGTGTACCAAGAGACCCAGTACTTC. This encodes CASRGVYQETQYF.

Worth noting for this clonotype: This may come from a read error, since a much larger clone is one base off. The chain uses TRBV27 and TRBJ2-5, with 9 bases fitting TRBD1. Germline V lookup: CDR1 MNHEY, CDR2 SMNVEV (reference sequence). With 3 bases clipped from V and 5 bases from J, the junction kept 7 bases outside the gene matches. This CDR3 region has 15 residues. DNA of the CDR3: TGTGCCAGCAGTTTCCTCGGGACAGGGAGGGAGACCCAGTACTTC. It yields the protein CASSFLGTGRETQYF.

This clonotype came up a few times. An end of the junction does not agree with germline; a read error may underlie this. CDR3: CASSQGGTALEF. The CDR3 DNA reads as TGTGCCAGCAGCCAAGGGGGGACGGCCTTAGAGTTT. V is TRBV3-1 and J is TRBJ1-1; possible D gene TRBD1, 5 bases. The CDR3 covers 12 residues. Germline CDR1 is LGHDT and CDR2 is YNNKEL (reference sequence).

This clonotype was detected many times. The chain combines TRBV6-5 with TRBJ1-6; D ambiguous. CDR3 size: 13 residues. Trimming cost V 7 bases and J 9 bases, with 13 bases left between them. Germline CDR1 and CDR2: MNHEY and SVGAGI. As DNA, the CDR3 is TGTGCCAGCACACCCTACCGGGGTTCACCCCTCCACTTT. Protein product: CASTPYRGSPLHF.

This clonotype appeared many times. The chain links TRBV27 to TRBJ1-3, with a tentative D call TRBD1 (6 bases). Germline lookup yields CDR1 MNHEY and CDR2 SMNVEV (reference sequence). The length of the CDR3 is 15 residues. Trimming shortened V by 5 bases and J by 4 bases, and 15 bases separated the two germline ends. The CDR3 loop is CASSIRGGPGNTIYF. The CDR3 DNA follows: TGTGCCAGCAGTATCAGAGGGGGGCCGGGAAACACCATATATTTT.

This clonotype has at least ten counts. V is TRBV28 and J is TRBJ2-5; no firm D call. The CDR3 is 13 residues long. The V gene lost 2 bases and the J gene lost 5 bases, with 9 bases spanning the gap. Germline CDR1 reads MDHEN; CDR2 reads SYDVKM. The CDR3 coding sequence is TGTGCCAGCAGTTTAATGGGTAGGGAGACCCAGTACTTC. The encoded protein is CASSLMGRETQYF.

This clonotype occurred many times. This sequence joins TRBV12-3 or TRBV12-4 and TRBJ1-1; the D is unclear. This CDR3 spans 14 amino acids. Trimming removed 2 bases from V and 7 bases from J, with 14 bases in between. CDR3 DNA sequence: TGTGCCAGCAGTTTAAAACGGGCCCCACTTGAAGCTTTCTTT. It encodes CASSLKRAPLEAFF.

This clonotype was counted many times. The chain links TRBV12-3 or TRBV12-4 to TRBJ2-4, with D unresolved. The V and J ends lost 6 bases and 7 bases respectively, with 16 bases between them. The CDR3 is 14 residues long. Here the CDR3 DNA reads TGTGCCAGCAGCCCGGAGAGTGGGGTCAACATTCAGTACTTC. This sequence encodes CASSPESGVNIQYF.

This clonotype turned up a few times. This chain links TRBV7-9 with TRBJ2-3; maybe TRBD2 (5 bases). Between the trimmed V and J ends, which lost 3 bases and 2 bases, there was a span of 9 bases. The CDR3 contains 14 residues. Germline V lookup: CDR1 SEHNR, CDR2 FQNEAQ (reference sequence). The CDR3 sequence: CASSLRGNTDTQYF. The CDR3 region has the DNA TGTGCCAGCAGCTTGAGAGGGAACACAGATACGCAGTATTTT.

The J gene is TRBJ2-7, the V gene TRBV6-2 or TRBV6-3; D might be TRBD1 (6 bases). The germline V gene encodes CDR1 MNHEY and CDR2 SVGEGT. The CDR3 covers 15 residues. The V end was cut by 2 bases, the J end by 0 bases, with 11 bases between. CDR3 region: CASSYGTGTSYEQYF. The DNA of the CDR3 is TGTGCCAGCAGTTACGGCACAGGGACCTCCTACGAGCAGTACTTC.

In this sample, this clonotype turned up a few times. The gene calls are TRBV20-1 and TRBJ2-5, with 9 bases lining up with TRBD2. Germline CDR1 is DFQATT and CDR2 is SNEGSKA (reference sequence). This CDR3 is built from 15 residues. Trimming at V came to 2 bases and at J to 5 bases, leaving 9 bases not matched to a gene. The CDR3 DNA is TGCAGTGCTAGAAATAGCGGGGGTGCGGGGGAGACCCAGTACTTC. This sequence encodes CSARNSGGAGETQYF.

The table lists this clonotype with many counts. V gene TRBV6-5 combines with J gene TRBJ1-2; D is unclear. The CDR3 extends over 16 amino acids. Germline-derived CDR1 and CDR2 are MNHEY and SVGAGI. Trimming stripped 2 bases from V and 2 bases from J, with 15 bases between. Here the CDR3 reads CASSYKSKVENYGYTF. The DNA of the CDR3 is TGTGCCAGCAGTTACAAATCGAAGGTGGAGAACTATGGCTACACCTTC.

There are a few counts of this clonotype. A read error is possible here, since a much larger clone lies one base away. V and J are TRBV2 and TRBJ2-5; a weak D match, TRBD2 (6 bases). CDR1 SNHLY and CDR2 FYNNEI come from the germline V gene. CDR3 size: 15 residues. The V end lost 5 bases, the J end lost 5 bases, and 18 bases lay between the germline ends. CDR3 coding DNA: TGTGCCAGCAGTCGTACCCGGGACTTCCGGGAGACCCAGTACTTC. Protein product: CASSRTRDFRETQYF. Using reference TRBV2 and TRBJ2-5 for the parts outside the CDR3, the full variable domain is EPEVTQTPSHQVTQMGQEVILRCVPISNHLYFYWYRQILGQKVEFLVSFYNNEISEKSEIFDDQFSVERPDGSNFTLKIRSTKLEDSAMYFCASSRTRDFRETQYFGPGTRLLVL.

As for this clonotype: This may stem from a read error, because a much larger clone lies one nucleotide away. V is TRBV19 and J is TRBJ2-7; 9 nucleotides agree with TRBD1. J gave up 5 bases and V 8 bases, and 10 bases lay outside the gene matches. Germline assignment: CDR1 LNHDA and CDR2 SQIVND (reference sequence). The CDR3 runs to 14 residues. The CDR3 region has the DNA TGTGCCAGTGGCCCGACAGGGGGAATCCACGAGCAGTACTTC. As protein: CASGPTGGIHEQYF.